The clone carrying this T cell receptor (beta chain) was detected once. Profiling relied on immunoSEQ multiplex PCR, and the TCRdb table lists in-frame clones only, not all of them. The sample gives about 190,000 clones, around 84% of which show up once; 4% to 5% is in the top ten. The source of the sample is a study of blood T cell repertoires in COVID-19. Study in general: Acute and convalescent COVID-19 specimens originated in the United States, Italy and Spain. PBMCs, B-cell-depleted T cells, or T cells provided the cDNA or gDNA that made up the material.

The CDR3 contains 12 residues. With V trimmed by 7 bases and J by 7 bases, 6 bases remained unmatched. Germline V CDR1 and CDR2: SQVTM, ANQGSEA. The sequence came from a woman older than 75 with acute or convalescent COVID-19. The specimen was peripheral blood. This sequence joins TRBV29-1 and TRBJ1-4, with 7 bases identical to TRBD1. CDR3: CSGKGAAEKLFF. In nucleotides, the CDR3 is TGCAGCGGTAAGGGGGCTGCTGAAAAACTGTTTTTT.